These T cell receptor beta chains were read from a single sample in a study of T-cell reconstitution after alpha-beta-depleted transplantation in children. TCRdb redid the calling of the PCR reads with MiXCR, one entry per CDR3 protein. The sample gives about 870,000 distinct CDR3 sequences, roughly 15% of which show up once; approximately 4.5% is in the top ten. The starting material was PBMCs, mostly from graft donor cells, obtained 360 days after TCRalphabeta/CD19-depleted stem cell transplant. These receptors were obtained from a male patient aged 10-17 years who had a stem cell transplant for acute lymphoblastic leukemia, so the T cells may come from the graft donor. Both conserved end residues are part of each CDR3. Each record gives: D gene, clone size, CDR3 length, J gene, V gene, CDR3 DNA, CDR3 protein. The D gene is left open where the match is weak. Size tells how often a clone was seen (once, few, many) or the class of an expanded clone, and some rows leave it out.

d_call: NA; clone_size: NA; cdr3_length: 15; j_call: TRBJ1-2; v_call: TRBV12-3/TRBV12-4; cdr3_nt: TGTGCCAGCAGTTTAGCGGGCCGGGGCTCGGATCGCTACACCTTC; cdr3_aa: CASSLAGRGSDRYTF
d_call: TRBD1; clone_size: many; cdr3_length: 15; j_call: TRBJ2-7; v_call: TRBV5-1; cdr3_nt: TGCGCCAGCAGCTTTGGACAGGGGGCCCCCTACGAGCAGTACTTC; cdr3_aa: CASSFGQGAPYEQYF
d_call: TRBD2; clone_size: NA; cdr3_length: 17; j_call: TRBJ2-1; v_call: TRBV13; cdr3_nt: TGTGCCAGCAGCTTAGACGCGGGAGGGTCGGTGTACAATGAGCAGTTCTTC; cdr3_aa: CASSLDAGGSVYNEQFF
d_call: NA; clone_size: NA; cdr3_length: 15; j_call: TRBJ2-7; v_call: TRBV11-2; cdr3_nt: TGTGCCAGCAGCTTAGTCCGGGACCTCTCCTACGAGCAGTACTTC; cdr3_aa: CASSLVRDLSYEQYF
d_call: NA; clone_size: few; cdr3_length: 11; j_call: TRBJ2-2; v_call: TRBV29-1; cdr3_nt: TGCAGCGTTGAAGTGTCCGGGGAGCTGTTTTTT; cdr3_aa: CSVEVSGELFF
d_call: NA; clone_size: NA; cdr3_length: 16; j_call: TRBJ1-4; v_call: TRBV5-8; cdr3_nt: TGTGCCAGCAGAGGTATCGTCGGTGCAACTAATGAAAAACTGTTTTTT; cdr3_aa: CASRGIVGATNEKLFF
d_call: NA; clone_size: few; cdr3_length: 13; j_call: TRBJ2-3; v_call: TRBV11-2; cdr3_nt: TGTGCCAGCAGCCCTAAGCTGTGGGATACGCAGTATTTT; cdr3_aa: CASSPKLWDTQYF
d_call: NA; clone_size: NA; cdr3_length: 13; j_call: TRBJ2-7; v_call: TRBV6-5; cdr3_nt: TGTGCCAGCAGAATCTACAAATACTACGAGCAGTACTTC; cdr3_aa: CASRIYKYYEQYF
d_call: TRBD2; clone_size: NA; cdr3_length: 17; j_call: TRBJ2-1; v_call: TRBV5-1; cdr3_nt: TGCGCCAGGGGACTAGCGGGGCCCAAAAGCTCCTACAATGAGCAGTTCTTC; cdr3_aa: CARGLAGPKSSYNEQFF
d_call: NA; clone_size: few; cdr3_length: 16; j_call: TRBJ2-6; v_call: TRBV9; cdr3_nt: TGTGCCAGCAGCCCCGGGGGTACAGCTGGGGCCAACGTCCTGACTTTC; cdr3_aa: CASSPGGTAGANVLTF
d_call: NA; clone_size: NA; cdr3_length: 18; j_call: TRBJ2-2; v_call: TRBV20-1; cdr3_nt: TGCAGTGCTACCAAGTGGGGGGTATTAGGGGGGGGAACCGGGGAGCTGTTTTTT; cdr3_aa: CSATKWGVLGGGTGELFF
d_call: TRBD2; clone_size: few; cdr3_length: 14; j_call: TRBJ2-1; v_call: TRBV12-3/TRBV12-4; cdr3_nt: TGTGCCAGCAGTTTATGGCGGGAGGGCAATGAGCAGTTCTTC; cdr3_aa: CASSLWREGNEQFF
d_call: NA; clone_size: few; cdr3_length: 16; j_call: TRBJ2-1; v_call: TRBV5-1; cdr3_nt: TGCGCCAGCAGCTTGCTATACCGGACGTCCTACAATGAGCAGTTCTTC; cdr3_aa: CASSLLYRTSYNEQFF
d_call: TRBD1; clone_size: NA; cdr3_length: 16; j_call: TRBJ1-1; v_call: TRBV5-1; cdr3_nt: TGCGCCAGCAGCTGGGACAGGGTGATTTCCAACACTGAAGCTTTCTTT; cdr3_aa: CASSWDRVISNTEAFF
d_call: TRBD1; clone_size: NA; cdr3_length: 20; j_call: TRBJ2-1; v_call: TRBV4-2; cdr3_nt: TGTGCCAGCAGCCCTGGGACAGGGGGAATCTTACATTCGGGTTACAATGAGCAGTTCTTC; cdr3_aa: CASSPGTGGILHSGYNEQFF
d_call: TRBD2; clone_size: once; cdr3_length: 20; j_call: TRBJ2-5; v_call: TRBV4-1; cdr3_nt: TGCGCCAGCAGCCAAACCGGACTAGCGGGAGATCGGGGTTCTCGGGAGACCCAGTACTTC; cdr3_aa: CASSQTGLAGDRGSRETQYF
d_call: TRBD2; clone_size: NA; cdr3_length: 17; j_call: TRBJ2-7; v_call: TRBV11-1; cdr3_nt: TGTGCCAGCAGCTCCCCACTAGCGGGAGAGCTAATCTACGAGCAGTACTTC; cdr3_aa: CASSSPLAGELIYEQYF
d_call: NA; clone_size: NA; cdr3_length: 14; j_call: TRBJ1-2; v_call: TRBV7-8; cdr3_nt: TGTGCCAGCAGCTTCGCAGCTTTTAACTATGGCTACACCTTC; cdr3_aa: CASSFAAFNYGYTF
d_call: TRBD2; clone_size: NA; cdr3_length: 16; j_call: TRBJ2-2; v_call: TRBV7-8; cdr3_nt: TGTGCCAGCAGCTCCGAGCCGGGACTAGCGGTCGGGGAGCTGTTTTTT; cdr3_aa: CASSSEPGLAVGELFF
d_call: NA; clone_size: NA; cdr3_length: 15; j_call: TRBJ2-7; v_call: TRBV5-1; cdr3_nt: TGCGCCAGCAGCGAGAACGGGCAGGGCAACCGTGAGCAGTACTTC; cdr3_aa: CASSENGQGNREQYF
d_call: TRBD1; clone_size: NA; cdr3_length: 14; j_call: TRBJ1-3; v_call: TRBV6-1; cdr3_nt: TGTGCCAGCCGACAGGGAATCTCTGGAAACACCATATATTTT; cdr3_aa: CASRQGISGNTIYF
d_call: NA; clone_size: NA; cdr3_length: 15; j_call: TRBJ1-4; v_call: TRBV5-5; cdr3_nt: TGTGCCAGCAGCTACCTAGAGGCAACTAATGAAAAACTGTTTTTT; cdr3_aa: CASSYLEATNEKLFF
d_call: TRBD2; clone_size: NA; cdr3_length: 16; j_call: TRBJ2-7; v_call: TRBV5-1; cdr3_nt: TGCGCCAGCAGCTTGGGCCCGGGACTAGCGGGAATCGAGCAGTACTTC; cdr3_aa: CASSLGPGLAGIEQYF
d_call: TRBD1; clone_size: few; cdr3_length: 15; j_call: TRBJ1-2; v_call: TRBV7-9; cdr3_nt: TGTGCCAGCAGCTTAAGCGCAGGGGGTAACTATGGCTACACCTTC; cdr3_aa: CASSLSAGGNYGYTF
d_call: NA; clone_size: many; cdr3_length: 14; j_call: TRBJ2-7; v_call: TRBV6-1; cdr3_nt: TGTGCCAGCAGTGAACTCACGGTGACCTACGAGCAGTACTTC; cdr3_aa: CASSELTVTYEQYF
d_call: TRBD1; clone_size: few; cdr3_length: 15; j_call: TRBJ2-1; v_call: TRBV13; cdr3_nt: TGTGCCAGCAGCCTGCGGGACAGGCTATACAATGAGCAGTTCTTC; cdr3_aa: CASSLRDRLYNEQFF
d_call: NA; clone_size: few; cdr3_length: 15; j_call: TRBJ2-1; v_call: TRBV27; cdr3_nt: TGTGCCAGCAGTTTAAACAGGAGCTCCTACAATGAGCAGTTCTTC; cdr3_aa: CASSLNRSSYNEQFF
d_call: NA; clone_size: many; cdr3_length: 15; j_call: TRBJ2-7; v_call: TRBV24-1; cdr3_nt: TGTGCCACCAGTGATTTGAGGGACATATCCTACGAGCAGTACTTC; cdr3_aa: CATSDLRDISYEQYF